This section outlines one TCR beta chain sequence together with its context. Its antigen is unidentified. Mismatch with germline at one junction end may stem from a read error. CDR3 size: 15 residues. The V gene's germline CDR1 is SEHNR and CDR2 FQNEAQ (reference sequence). Primers: 60 Vbeta forward and 13 Jbeta reverse. Sequencing used immunoSEQ multiplex PCR; TCRdb keeps in-frame clones, though not all of them. The table has 74,000 or so clones, roughly 65% seen once; the top ten hold 2% to 2.5%. The data were taken from a study of cytomegalovirus exposure and HLA in healthy donors. On the study more broadly: Early on, a data release was issued that held 80 million or so unique TCRs from HLA-typed donors. Study results and limitations: The listing of roughly 160 TCR beta chains classed them as cytomegalovirus-associated. Across HLA loci, a later analysis found differing TCR association rates, with DRB1 most and HLA-C fewest.

The rearrangement links TRBV7-9 to TRBJ2-3; 11 nucleotides line up with TRBD2. The specimen was PBMCs. The sequence was obtained from a woman in her 30s in good health and CMV-seronegative. This CDR3 reads CASSVAGGPTDTQYF. In DNA form, the CDR3 reads TGTGCCAGCAGCGTAGCGGGGGGGCCCACAGATACGCAGTATTTT.